This T cell receptor (beta chain) was documented in a study of T cell responses to AZD1222 COVID-19 vaccine. Using immunoSEQ multiplex PCR, the repertoire was profiled, and TCRdb retains in-frame clones only, with some absent. The table lists roughly 260,000 clones, 85% to 95% of them singletons. The length of the CDR3 is 16 residues. The germline V gene encodes CDR1 MGHRA and CDR2 YSYEKL. Trimming removed 0 bases from V and 1 base from J, with 12 bases in between. V usage is TRBV4-1 and J usage is TRBJ1-1; D unclear. This TCR was sampled from an adult in good health. The sample here was peripheral blood, taken on day 0 of AZD1222 vaccination. CDR3 nucleotide sequence: TGCGCCAGCAGCCAAGATAGGAGGGTGGGGAACACTGAAGCTTTCTTT. Protein product: CASSQDRRVGNTEAFF.